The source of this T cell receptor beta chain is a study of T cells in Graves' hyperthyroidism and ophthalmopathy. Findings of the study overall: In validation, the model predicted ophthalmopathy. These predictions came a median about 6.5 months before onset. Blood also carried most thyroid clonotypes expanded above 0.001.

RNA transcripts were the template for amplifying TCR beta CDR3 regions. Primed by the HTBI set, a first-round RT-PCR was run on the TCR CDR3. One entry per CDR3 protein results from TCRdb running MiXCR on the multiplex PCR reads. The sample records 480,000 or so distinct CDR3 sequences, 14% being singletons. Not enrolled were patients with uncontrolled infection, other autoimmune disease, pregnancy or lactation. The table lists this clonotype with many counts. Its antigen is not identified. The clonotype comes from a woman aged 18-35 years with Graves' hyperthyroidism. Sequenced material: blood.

The chain's CDR3 is CSVSRVDTQYF. CDR3 sequence (DNA): TGCAGCGTTTCGCGGGTAGATACGCAGTATTTT. The J gene is TRBJ2-3, the V gene TRBV29-1, with a weak D call TRBD2 (5 bases). With 5 bases removed from V and 5 bases from J, the gap between germline ends came to 8 bases. The CDR3 is 11 residues long. Per germline, CDR1 SQVTM and CDR2 ANQGSEA.